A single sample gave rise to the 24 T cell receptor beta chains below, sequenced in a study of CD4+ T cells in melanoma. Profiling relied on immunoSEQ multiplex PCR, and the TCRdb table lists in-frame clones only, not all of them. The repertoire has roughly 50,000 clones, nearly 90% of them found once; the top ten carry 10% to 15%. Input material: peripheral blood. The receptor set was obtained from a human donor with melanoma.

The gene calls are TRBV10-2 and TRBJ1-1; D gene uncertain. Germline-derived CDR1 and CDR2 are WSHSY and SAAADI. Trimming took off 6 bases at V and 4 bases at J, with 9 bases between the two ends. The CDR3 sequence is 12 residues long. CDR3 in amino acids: CASRREATEAFF. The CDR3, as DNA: TGCGCCAGCAGGAGAGAGGCCACTGAAGCTTTCTTT.

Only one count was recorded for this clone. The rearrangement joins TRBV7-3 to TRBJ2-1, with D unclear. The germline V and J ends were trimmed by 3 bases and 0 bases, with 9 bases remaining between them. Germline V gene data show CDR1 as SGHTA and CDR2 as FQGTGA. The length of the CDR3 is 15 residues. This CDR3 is CASSFSRVSYNEQFF. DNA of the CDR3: TGTGCCAGCAGCTTTAGTAGGGTCTCCTACAATGAGCAGTTCTTC.

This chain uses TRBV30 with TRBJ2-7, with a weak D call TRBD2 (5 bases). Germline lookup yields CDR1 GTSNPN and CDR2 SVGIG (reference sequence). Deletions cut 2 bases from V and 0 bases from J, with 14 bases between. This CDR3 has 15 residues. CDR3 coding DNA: TGTGCCTGGAGTACGGACTCACGGGCCTCCTACGAGCAGTACTTC. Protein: CAWSTDSRASYEQYF.

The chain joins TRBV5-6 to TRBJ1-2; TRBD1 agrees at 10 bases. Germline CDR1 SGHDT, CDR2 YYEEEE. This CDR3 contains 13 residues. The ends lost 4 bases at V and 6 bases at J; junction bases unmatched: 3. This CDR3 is CASSPGTGDGYTF. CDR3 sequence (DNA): TGTGCCAGCAGCCCCGGGACAGGGGATGGCTACACCTTC.

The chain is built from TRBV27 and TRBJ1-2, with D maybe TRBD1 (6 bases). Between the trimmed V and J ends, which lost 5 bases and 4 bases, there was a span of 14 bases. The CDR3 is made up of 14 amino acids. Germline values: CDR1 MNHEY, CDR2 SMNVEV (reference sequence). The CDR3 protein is CASSPPGQTYGYTF. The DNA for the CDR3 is TGTGCCAGCAGTCCCCCAGGACAGACCTATGGCTACACCTTC.

Here the CDR3 DNA reads TGTGCCAGCAGCTTAGCGACTAGTTTTACCGGGGAGCTGTTTTTT. This codes for CASSLATSFTGELFF. The chain combines TRBV7-2 with TRBJ2-2, with TRBD2 as a possible D gene (6 bases). Trimming stripped 0 bases from V and 5 bases from J, with 10 bases between. CDR1 and CDR2 from the germline V gene are SGHTA and FQGNSA. There are 15 residues in the CDR3.

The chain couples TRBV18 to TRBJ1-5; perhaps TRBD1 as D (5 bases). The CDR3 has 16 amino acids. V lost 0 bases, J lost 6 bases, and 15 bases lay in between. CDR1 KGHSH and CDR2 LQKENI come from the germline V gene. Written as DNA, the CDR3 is TGTGCCAGCTCACCACCGAGTGGGCAGGGTCGTCAGCCCCAGCATTTT. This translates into CASSPPSGQGRQPQHF.

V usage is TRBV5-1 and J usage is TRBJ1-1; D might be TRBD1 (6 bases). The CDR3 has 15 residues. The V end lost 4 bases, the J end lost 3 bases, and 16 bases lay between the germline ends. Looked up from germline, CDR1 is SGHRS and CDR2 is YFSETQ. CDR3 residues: CASSDAQGIHTEAFF. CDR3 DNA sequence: TGCGCCAGCAGCGATGCCCAGGGGATCCACACTGAAGCTTTCTTT.

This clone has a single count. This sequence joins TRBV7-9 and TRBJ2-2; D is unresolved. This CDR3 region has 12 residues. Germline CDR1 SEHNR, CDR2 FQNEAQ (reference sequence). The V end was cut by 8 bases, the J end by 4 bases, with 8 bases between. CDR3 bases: TGTGCCAGCCTTGGCCTCACCGGGGAGCTGTTTTTT. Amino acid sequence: CASLGLTGELFF.

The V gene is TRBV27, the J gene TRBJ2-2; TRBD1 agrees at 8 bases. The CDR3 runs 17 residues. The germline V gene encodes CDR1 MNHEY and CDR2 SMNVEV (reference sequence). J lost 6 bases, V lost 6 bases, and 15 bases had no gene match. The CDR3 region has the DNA TGTGCCAGCAGCCCCCAAGGGGACAGGTTTAAGGCCGGGGAGCTGTTTTTT. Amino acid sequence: CASSPQGDRFKAGELFF.

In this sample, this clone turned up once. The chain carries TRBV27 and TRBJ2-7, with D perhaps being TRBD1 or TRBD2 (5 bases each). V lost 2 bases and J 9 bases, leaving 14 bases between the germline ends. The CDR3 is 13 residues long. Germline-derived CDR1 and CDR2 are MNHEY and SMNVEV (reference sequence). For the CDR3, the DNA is TGTGCCAGCAGTTTAGAAGGGATCGGGGCGCAGTACTTC. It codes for CASSLEGIGAQYF.

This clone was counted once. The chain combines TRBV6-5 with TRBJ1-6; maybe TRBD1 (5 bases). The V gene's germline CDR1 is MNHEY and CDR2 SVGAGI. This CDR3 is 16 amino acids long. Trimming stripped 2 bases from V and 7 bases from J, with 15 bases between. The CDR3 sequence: CASSYPSGGRNSPLHF. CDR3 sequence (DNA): TGTGCCAGCAGTTACCCCTCGGGGGGTAGGAATTCACCCCTCCACTTT.

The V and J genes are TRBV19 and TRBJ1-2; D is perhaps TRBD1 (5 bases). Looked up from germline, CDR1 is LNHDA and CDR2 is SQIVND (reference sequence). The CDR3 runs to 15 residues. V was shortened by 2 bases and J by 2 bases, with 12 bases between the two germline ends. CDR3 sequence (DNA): TGTGCCAGTAGTATAAAATCTTGGGACAACTATGGCTACACCTTC. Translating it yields CASSIKSWDNYGYTF. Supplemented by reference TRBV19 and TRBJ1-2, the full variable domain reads DGGITQSPKYLFRKEGQNVTLSCEQNLNHDAMYWYRQDPGQGLRLIYYSQIVNDFQKGDIAEGYSVSREKKESFPLTVTSAQKNPTAFYLCASSIKSWDNYGYTFGSGTRLTVV.

The CDR3 here is CASSTPDQSSGNTIYF. For the CDR3, the DNA is TGTGCCAGTAGTACGCCGGACCAGAGCTCTGGAAACACCATATATTTT. The V gene is TRBV19, the J gene TRBJ1-3; D is unclear. The germline gives CDR1 LNHDA, CDR2 SQIVND (reference sequence). The CDR3 is made up of 16 amino acids. V lost 4 bases, J lost 0 bases, and 13 bases lay in between.

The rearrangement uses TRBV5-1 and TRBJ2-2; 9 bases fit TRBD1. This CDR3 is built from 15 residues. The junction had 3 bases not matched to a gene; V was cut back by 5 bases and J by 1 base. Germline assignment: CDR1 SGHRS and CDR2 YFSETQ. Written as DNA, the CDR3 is TGCGCCAGCAGACGGGGACAGGGGAACACCGGGGAGCTGTTTTTT. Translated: CASRRGQGNTGELFF.

The CDR3 sequence is CASSQGTSGGGETQYF. CDR3 DNA sequence: TGTGCCAGCAGCCAGGGGACTAGCGGGGGAGGAGAGACCCAGTACTTC. This sequence joins TRBV7-2 and TRBJ2-5, with 14 bases fitting TRBD2. Germline CDR1 reads SGHTA; CDR2 reads FQGNSA. The junction had 6 bases not matched to a gene; V was cut back by 5 bases and J by 4 bases. This CDR3 contains 16 residues.

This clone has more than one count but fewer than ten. CDR3: CASSDGQGPEAFF. The CDR3 region has the DNA TGTGCCAGCAGTGATGGACAGGGGCCTGAAGCTTTCTTT. This chain connects TRBV6-1 to TRBJ1-1, with TRBD1 identical over 9 bases. Trimming at V came to 3 bases and at J to 6 bases, leaving 2 bases not matched to a gene. Germline CDR1 MNHNS, CDR2 SASEGT. CDR3 length: 13 amino acids.

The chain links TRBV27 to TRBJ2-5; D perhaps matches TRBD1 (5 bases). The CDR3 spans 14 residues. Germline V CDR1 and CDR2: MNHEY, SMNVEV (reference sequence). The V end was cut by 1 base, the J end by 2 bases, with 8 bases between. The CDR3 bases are TGTGCCAGCAGTTTATATGGACAACAAGAGACCCAGTACTTC. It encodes CASSLYGQQETQYF.

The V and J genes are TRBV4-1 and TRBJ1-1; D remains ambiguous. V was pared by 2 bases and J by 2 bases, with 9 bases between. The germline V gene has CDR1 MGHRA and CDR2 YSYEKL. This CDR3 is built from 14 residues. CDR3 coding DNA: TGCGCCAGCAGCCAACGGACCGTTAACACTGAAGCTTTCTTT. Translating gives CASSQRTVNTEAFF.

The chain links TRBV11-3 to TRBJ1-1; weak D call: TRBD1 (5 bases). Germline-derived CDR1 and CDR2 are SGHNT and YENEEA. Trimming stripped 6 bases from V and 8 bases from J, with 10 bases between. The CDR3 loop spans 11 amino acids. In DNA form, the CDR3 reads TGTGCCAGCAGTTGGGGCCAAGAAGCTTTCTTT. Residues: CASSWGQEAFF.

The CDR3 nucleotides read TGTGCCGCGAGATCGGGGACTAGCGCGCGGAACACCGGGGAGCTGTTTTTT. Its protein is CAARSGTSARNTGELFF. The V and J genes are TRBV7-9 and TRBJ2-2; TRBD2 matches at 10 bases. V shed 11 bases, J shed 1 base, and the junction held 13 bases outside the gene matches. This CDR3 spans 17 amino acids. CDR1 is SEHNR, CDR2 FQNEAQ, per germline (reference sequence).

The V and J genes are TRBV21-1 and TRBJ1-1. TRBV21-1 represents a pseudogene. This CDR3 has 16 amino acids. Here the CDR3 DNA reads TGTGCCAGCAGCCTTAGGATTGGCACCCTGAACACTGAAGCTTTCTTT. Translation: CASSLRIGTLNTEAFF.

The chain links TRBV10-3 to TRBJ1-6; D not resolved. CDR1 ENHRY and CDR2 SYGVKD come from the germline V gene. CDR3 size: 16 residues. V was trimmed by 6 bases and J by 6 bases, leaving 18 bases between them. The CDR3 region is CAIRATDTIGNSPLHF. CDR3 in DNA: TGTGCCATCAGGGCAACAGACACTATCGGTAATTCACCCCTCCACTTT.

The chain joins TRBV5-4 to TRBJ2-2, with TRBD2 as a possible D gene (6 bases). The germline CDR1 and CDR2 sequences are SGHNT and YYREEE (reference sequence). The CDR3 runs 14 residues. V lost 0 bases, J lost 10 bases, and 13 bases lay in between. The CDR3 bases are TGTGCCAGCAGCTTGGGGGCGGAGGGTTCGGAGCTGTTTTTT. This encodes CASSLGAEGSELFF. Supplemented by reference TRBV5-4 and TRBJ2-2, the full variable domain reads ETGVTQSPTHLIKTRGQQVTLRCSSQSGHNTVSWYQQALGQGPQFIFQYYREEENGRGNFPPRFSGLQFPNYSSELNVNALELDDSALYLCASSLGAEGSELFFGEGSRLTVL.